This entry features one T cell receptor beta chain sequence. CDR1 is SGHAT and CDR2 is FQNNGV in the germline V gene. V lost 2 bases and J lost 7; bases outside the gene matches: 7. The CDR3 is made up of 16 amino acids. The table came from immunoSEQ multiplex PCR; TCRdb's copy has only in-frame clones and leaves some out. The data hold around 230,000 clones, with approximately 86% observed a single time. In assigning cohorts, the study relied on participant-reported clinical history. The sample originates from a study of blood T cell repertoires in COVID-19. Across the whole study: Acute and convalescent COVID-19 specimens originated in the United States, Italy and Spain. From T cells, B-cell-depleted T cells, or PBMCs came the material, which was cDNA or gDNA.

Sequences were obtained from PBMCs or T cells enriched from blood (not recorded which). This receptor was identified in a woman between 40 and 50 years old with acute COVID-19. The chain couples TRBV11-2 to TRBJ2-2; 10 bases are a match to TRBD2. The CDR3 coding sequence is TGTGCCAGCAGCTTATCTAGCGGGAGCATTGGCGGGGAGCTGTTTTTT. It codes for CASSLSSGSIGGELFF.